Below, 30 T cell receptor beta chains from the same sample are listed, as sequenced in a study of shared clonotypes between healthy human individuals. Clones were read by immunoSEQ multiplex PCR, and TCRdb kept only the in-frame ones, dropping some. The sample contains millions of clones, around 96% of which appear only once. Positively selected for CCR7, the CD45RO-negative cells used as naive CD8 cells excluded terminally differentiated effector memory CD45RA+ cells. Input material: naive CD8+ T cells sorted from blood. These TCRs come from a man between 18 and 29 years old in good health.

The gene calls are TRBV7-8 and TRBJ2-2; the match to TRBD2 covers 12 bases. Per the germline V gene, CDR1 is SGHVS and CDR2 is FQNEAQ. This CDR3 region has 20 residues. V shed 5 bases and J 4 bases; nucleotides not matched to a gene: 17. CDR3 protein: CASSELGGLAGGPSTGELFF. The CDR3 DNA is TGTGCCAGCAGCGAGCTCGGTGGGCTAGCGGGAGGGCCGAGCACCGGGGAGCTGTTTTTT. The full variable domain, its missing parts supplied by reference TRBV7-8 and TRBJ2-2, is GAGVSQSPRYKVAKRGQDVALRCDPISGHVSLFWYQQALGQGPEFLTYFQNEAQLDKSGLPSDRFFAERPEGSVSTLKIQRTQQEDSAVYLCASSELGGLAGGPSTGELFFGEGSRLTVL.

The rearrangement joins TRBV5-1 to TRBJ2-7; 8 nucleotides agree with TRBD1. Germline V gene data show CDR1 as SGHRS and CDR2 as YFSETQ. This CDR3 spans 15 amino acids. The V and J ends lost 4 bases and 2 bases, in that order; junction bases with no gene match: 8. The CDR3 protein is CASSPWDRLTYEQYF. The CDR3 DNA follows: TGCGCCAGCAGCCCCTGGGACAGGTTAACCTACGAGCAGTACTTC.

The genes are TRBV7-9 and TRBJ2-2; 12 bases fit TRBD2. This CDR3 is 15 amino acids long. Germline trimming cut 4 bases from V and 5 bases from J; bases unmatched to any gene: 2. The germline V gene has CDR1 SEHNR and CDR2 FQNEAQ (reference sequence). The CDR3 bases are TGTGCCAGCAGCTCGACTAGCGGGAGAACCGGGGAGCTGTTTTTT. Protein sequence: CASSSTSGRTGELFF.

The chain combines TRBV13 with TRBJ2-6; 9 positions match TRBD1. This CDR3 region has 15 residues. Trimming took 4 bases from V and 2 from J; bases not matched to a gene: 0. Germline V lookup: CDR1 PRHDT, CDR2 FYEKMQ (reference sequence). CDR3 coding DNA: TGTGCCAGCAGCTGGGACAGGGCTGGGGCCAACGTCCTGACTTTC. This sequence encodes CASSWDRAGANVLTF.

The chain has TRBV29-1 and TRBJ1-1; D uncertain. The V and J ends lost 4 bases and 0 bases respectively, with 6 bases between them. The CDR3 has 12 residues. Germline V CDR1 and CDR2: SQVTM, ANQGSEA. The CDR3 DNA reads TGCAGCGTTGTTCAGATGAACACTGAAGCTTTCTTT. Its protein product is CSVVQMNTEAFF.

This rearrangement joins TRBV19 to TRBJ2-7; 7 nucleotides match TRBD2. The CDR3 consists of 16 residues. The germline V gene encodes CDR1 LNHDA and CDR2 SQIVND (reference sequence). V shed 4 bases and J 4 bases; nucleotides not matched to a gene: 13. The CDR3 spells CASSNPTAGSTYEQYF. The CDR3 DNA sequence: TGTGCCAGTAGTAACCCCACAGCGGGGAGCACTTACGAGCAGTACTTC.

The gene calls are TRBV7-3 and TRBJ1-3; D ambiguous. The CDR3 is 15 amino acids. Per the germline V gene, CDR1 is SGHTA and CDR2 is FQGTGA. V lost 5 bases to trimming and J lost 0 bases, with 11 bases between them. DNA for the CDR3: TGTGCCAGCAGCCTGGACGGGTCCTCTGGAAACACCATATATTTT. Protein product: CASSLDGSSGNTIYF. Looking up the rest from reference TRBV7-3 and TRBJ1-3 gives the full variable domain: GAGVSQTPSNKVTEKGKYVELRCDPISGHTALYWYRQSLGQGPEFLIYFQGTGAADDSGLPNDRFFAVRPEGSVSTLKIQRTERGDSAVYLCASSLDGSSGNTIYFGEGSWLTVV.

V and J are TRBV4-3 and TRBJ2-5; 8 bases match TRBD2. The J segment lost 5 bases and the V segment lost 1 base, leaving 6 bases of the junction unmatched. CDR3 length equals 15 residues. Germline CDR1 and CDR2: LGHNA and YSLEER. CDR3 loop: CASSQVPAGAETQYF. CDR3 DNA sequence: TGCGCCAGCAGCCAAGTTCCAGCGGGAGCCGAGACCCAGTACTTC.

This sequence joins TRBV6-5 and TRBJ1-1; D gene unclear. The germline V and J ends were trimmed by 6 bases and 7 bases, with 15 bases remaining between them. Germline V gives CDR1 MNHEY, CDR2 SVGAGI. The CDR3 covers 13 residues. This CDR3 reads CASRLSATLEAFF. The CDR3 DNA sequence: TGTGCCAGCAGATTATCGGCGACACTTGAAGCTTTCTTT.

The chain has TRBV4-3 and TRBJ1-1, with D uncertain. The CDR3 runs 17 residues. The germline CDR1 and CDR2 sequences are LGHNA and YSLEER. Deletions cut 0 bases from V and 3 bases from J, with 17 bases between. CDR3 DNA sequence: TGCGCCAGCAGCCAAGATCCTCTTTCCGAATTGCACACTGAAGCTTTCTTT. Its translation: CASSQDPLSELHTEAFF.

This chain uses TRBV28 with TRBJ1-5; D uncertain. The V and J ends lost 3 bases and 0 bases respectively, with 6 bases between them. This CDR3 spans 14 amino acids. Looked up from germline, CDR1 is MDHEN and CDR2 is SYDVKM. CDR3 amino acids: CASSFAVSNQPQHF. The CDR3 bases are TGTGCCAGCAGTTTTGCCGTTAGCAATCAGCCCCAGCATTTT. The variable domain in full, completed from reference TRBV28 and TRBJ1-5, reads DVKVTQSSRYLVKRTGEKVFLECVQDMDHENMFWYRQDPGLGLRLIYFSYDVKMKEKGDIPEGYSVSREKKERFSLILESASTNQTSMYLCASSFAVSNQPQHFGDGTRLSIL.

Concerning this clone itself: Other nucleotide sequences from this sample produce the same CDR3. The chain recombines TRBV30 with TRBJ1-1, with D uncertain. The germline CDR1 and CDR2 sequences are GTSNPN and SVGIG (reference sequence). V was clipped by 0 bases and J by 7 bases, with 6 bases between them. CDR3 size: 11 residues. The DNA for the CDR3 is TGTGCCTGGAGTGTAGAGGTTGAAGCTTTCTTT. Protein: CAWSVEVEAFF.

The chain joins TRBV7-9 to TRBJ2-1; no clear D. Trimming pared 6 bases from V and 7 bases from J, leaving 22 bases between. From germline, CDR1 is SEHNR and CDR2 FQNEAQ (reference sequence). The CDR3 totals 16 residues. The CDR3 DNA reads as TGTGCCAGCAGTTCAACTGTAGAGTCCACGGGTAATGAGCAGTTCTTC. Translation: CASSSTVESTGNEQFF.

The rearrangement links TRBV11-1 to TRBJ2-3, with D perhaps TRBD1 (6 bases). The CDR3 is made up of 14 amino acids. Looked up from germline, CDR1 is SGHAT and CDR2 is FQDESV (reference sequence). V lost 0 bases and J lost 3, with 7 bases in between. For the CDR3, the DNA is TGTGCCAGCAGCTTAGCCCAGGGGACAGATACGCAGTATTTT. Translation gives CASSLAQGTDTQYF.

CDR3 sequence reads: CASSMNTEAFF. As DNA, the CDR3 is TGTGCCAGCAGCATGAACACTGAAGCTTTCTTT. The chain uses TRBV7-9 and TRBJ1-1; no firm D call. Germline lookup yields CDR1 SEHNR and CDR2 FQNEAQ (reference sequence). Deletions cut 5 bases from V and 0 bases from J, with 1 base between. The length of the CDR3 is 11 residues.

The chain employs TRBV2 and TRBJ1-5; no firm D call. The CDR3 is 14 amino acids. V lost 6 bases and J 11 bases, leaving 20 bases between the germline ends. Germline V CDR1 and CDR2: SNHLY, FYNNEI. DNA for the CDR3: TGTGCCAGCAGCCCAACGGGCGATACCGGGGCCCAGCATTTT. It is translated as CASSPTGDTGAQHF.

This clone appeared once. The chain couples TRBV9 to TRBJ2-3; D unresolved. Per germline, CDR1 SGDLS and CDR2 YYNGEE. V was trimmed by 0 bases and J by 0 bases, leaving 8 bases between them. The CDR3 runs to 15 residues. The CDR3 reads CASSVDLGSTDTQYF. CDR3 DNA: TGTGCCAGCAGCGTAGATCTGGGCAGCACAGATACGCAGTATTTT.

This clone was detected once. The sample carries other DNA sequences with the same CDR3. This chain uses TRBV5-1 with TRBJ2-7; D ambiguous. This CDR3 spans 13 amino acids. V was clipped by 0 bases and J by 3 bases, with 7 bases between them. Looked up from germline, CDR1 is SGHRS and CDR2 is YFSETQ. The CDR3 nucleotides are TGCGCCAGCAGCTTGGGTACGGTCTACGAGCAGTACTTC. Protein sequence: CASSLGTVYEQYF.

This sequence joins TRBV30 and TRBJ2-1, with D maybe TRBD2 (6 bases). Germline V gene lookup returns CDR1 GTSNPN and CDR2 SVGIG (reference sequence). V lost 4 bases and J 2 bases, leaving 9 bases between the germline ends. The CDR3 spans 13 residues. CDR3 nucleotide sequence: TGTGCCTGGACGAGACTAGCCTACAATGAGCAGTTCTTC. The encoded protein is CAWTRLAYNEQFF.

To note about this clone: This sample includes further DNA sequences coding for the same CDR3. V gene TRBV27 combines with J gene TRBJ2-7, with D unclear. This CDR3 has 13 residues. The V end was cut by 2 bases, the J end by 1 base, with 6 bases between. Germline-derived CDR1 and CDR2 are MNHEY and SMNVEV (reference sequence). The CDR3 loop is CASSLVRSYEQYF. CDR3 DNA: TGTGCCAGCAGTTTAGTCAGATCCTACGAGCAGTACTTC.

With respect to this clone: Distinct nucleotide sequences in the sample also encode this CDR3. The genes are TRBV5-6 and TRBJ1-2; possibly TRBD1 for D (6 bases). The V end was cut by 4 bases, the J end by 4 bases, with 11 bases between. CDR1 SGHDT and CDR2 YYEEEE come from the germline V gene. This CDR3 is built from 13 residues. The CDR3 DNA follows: TGTGCCAGCAGCCTAGGGGACATCTATGGCTACACCTTC. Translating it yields CASSLGDIYGYTF.

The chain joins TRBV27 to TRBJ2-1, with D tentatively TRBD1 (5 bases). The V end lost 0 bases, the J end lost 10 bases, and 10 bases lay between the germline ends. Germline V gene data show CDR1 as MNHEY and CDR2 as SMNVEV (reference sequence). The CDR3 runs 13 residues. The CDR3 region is CASSLSAGLEQFF. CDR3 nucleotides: TGTGCCAGCAGTTTATCAGCAGGGCTGGAGCAGTTCTTC.

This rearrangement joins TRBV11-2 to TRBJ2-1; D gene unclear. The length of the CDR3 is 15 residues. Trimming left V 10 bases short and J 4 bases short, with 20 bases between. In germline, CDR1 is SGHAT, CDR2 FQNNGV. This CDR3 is CATQTPPGVYNEQFF. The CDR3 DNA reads TGTGCCACCCAAACACCCCCCGGAGTTTACAATGAGCAGTTCTTC. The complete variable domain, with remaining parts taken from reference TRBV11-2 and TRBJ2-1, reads EAGVAQSPRYKIIEKRQSVAFWCNPISGHATLYWYQQILGQGPKLLIQFQNNGVVDDSQLPKDRFSAERLKGVDSTLKIQPAKLEDSAVYLCATQTPPGVYNEQFFGPGTRLTVL.

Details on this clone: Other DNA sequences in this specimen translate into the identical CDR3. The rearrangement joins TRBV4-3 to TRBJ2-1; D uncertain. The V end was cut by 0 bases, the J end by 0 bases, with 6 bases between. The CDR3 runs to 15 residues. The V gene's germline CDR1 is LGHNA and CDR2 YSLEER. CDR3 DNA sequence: TGCGCCAGCAGCCAAGACCCGAGCTCCTACAATGAGCAGTTCTTC. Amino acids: CASSQDPSSYNEQFF.

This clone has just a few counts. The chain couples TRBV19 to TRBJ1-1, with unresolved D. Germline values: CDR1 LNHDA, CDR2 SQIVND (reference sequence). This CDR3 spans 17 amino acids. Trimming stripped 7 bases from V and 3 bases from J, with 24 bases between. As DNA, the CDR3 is TGTGCCAGTATACTTCATCCCGAGCTTCTGTTGGACACTGAAGCTTTCTTT. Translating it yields CASILHPELLLDTEAFF.

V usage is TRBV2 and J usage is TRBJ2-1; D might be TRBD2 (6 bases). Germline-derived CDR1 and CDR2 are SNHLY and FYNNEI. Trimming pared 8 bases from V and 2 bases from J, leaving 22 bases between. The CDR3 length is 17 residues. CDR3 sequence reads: CASLVRTGEVPYNEQFF. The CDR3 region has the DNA TGTGCCAGCCTAGTACGGACGGGAGAAGTGCCCTACAATGAGCAGTTCTTC.

CDR3 sequence reads: CASSYVGTYNTGELFF. The CDR3 bases are TGTGCCAGCAGTTACGTAGGGACATACAACACCGGGGAGCTGTTTTTT. The chain combines TRBV6-5 with TRBJ2-2; the D gene is possibly TRBD1 (6 bases). CDR1 is MNHEY, CDR2 SVGAGI, per germline. CDR3 size: 16 residues. V was clipped by 2 bases and J by 2 bases, with 12 bases between them.

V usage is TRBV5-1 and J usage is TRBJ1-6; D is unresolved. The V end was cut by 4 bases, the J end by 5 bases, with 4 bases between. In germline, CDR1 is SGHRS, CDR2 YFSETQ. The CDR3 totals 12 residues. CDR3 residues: CASSLDNSPLHF. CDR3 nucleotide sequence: TGCGCCAGCAGCCTCGATAATTCACCCCTCCACTTT.

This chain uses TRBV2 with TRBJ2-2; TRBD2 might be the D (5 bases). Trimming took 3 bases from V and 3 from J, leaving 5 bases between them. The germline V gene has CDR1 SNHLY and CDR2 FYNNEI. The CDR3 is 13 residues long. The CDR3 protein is CASSDSDTGELFF. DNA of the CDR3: TGTGCCAGCAGTGATAGCGACACCGGGGAGCTGTTTTTT.

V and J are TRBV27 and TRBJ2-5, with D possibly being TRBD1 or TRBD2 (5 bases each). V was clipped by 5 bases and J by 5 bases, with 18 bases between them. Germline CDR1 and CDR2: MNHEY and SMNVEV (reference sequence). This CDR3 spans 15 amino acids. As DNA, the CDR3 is TGTGCCAGCAGTCCTGGACCCCTGGGGGAGGAGACCCAGTACTTC. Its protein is CASSPGPLGEETQYF.